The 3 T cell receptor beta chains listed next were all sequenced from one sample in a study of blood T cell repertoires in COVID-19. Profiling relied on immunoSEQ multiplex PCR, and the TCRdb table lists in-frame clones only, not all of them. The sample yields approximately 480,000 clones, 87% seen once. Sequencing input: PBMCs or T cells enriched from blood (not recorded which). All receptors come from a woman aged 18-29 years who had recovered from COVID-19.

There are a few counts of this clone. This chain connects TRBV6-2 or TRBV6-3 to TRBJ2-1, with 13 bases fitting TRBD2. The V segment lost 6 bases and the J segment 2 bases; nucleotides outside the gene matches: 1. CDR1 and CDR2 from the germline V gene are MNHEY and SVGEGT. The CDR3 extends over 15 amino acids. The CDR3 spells CASSTSGGAYNEQFF. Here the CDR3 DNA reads TGTGCCAGCAGCACTAGCGGGGGGGCCTACAATGAGCAGTTCTTC.

This chain's CDR3 is CASSYRRDRHYGYTF. The CDR3 nucleotides read TGTGCCAGCAGTTACCGCCGGGACAGACACTATGGCTACACCTTC. This chain uses TRBV6-5 with TRBJ1-2, with 7 bases that match TRBD1. Germline V gene lookup returns CDR1 MNHEY and CDR2 SVGAGI. This CDR3 has 15 residues. J was trimmed by 3 bases and V by 2 bases; bases with no gene match: 6.

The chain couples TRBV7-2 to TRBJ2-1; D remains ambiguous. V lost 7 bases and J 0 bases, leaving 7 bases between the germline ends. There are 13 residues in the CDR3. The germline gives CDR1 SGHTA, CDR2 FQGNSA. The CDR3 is CASTASSYNEQFF. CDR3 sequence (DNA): TGTGCCAGCACCGCCAGCTCCTACAATGAGCAGTTCTTC.